This T cell receptor beta chain was captured in a study of tumor and adjacent non-tumor tissue in lung cancer. The library came from three nested PCR rounds adapted from ARM-PCR protocols. Via MiXCR, TCRdb re-called the multiplex PCR reads, giving one row per CDR3 protein. This table has tens of thousands of distinct CDR3 sequences, around 77% appearing once. The CDR3 contains 14 residues. The V end was cut by 11 bases, the J end by 8 bases, with 19 bases between. Comments on this clonotype: Its antigen is still unknown.

No cell sorting was done before RNA was extracted from the tissue. General study findings and limits: Tumor tissue had significantly higher TCR diversity than normal lung.

This receptor was obtained from a woman aged 45-65 years with non-small cell lung cancer. The material sequenced was lung tumor tissue. The rearrangement links TRBV12-3 or TRBV12-4 to TRBJ1-6; D not certain. The CDR3 protein is CACNRRGWDSPLHF. CDR3 nucleotides: TGTGCCTGCAATCGCAGAGGGTGGGATTCACCCCTCCACTTT.